A single sample gave rise to the 7 T cell receptor beta chains below, sequenced in a study of OX40 agonist ivuxolimab in advanced cancers. Sequenced by immunoSEQ multiplex PCR; TCRdb stores in-frame clones only, minus some. Of tens of thousands of clones listed, 70% to 90% are singletons. The sequencing here drew on CD4+ or CD8+ T cells sorted from blood, taken in a trial of the OX40 agonist ivuxolimab. The source of these receptors is an adult with an advanced solid tumor such as melanoma, head and neck, liver or kidney cancer.

This clone was seen a few times. The chain employs TRBV9 and TRBJ2-7, with D tentatively TRBD1 or TRBD2 (5 bases each). CDR3 length equals 13 residues. Germline V gene lookup returns CDR1 SGDLS and CDR2 YYNGEE. The V end was cut by 4 bases, the J end by 3 bases, with 11 bases between. Written as DNA, the CDR3 is TGTGCCAGCAGCCTGGGACCCTACTACGAGCAGTACTTC. Translated: CASSLGPYYEQYF.

The gene calls are TRBV7-3 and TRBJ2-1; a possible D gene is TRBD1 (6 bases). Germline V CDR1 and CDR2: SGHTA, FQGTGA. Trimming took off 1 base at V and 6 bases at J, with 7 bases between the two ends. CDR3 length: 13 amino acids. The CDR3 is CASSLRGPNEQFF. CDR3 nucleotide sequence: TGTGCCAGCAGCTTAAGGGGGCCCAATGAGCAGTTCTTC.

This clone came up once. At one boundary the junction diverges from the germline segment, which might be a read error. The chain uses TRBV4-2 and TRBJ2-1; TRBD2 aligns across 8 bases. This CDR3 has 15 residues. Germline loops: CDR1 LGHNA, CDR2 YNFKEQ. DNA of the CDR3: TGTGTCAGCAGCCAAGCGACGAGTAGCGGGATTGAGCAGTTCTTC. As protein: CVSSQATSSGIEQFF.

This chain links TRBV27 with TRBJ2-7; the match to TRBD1 covers 9 bases. V dropped 1 base and J dropped 4; count of bases not matched to a gene: 2. The CDR3 is 14 amino acids. The germline CDR1 and CDR2 sequences are MNHEY and SMNVEV (reference sequence). The CDR3 coding sequence is TGTGCCAGCAGTTTATGGACAGGGGCATACGAGCAGTACTTC. Protein product: CASSLWTGAYEQYF.

The V and J genes are TRBV7-9 and TRBJ2-3, with D unclear. Trimming took 1 base from V and 6 from J, leaving 14 bases between them. Per germline, CDR1 SEHNR and CDR2 FQNEAQ (reference sequence). The CDR3 spans 15 residues. CDR3 in amino acids: CASSLGFSREDTQYF. As DNA, the CDR3 is TGTGCCAGCAGCTTAGGGTTTTCGCGAGAGGATACGCAGTATTTT.

This chain links TRBV7-2 with TRBJ2-5, with TRBD2 matching over 9 bases. TRBJ2-7 explains the end of the DNA better; the J call may be wrong. The CDR3 loop spans 13 amino acids. Per the germline V gene, CDR1 is SGHTA and CDR2 is FQGNSA. The CDR3 here is CASSLGLAYEQYF. CDR3 sequence (DNA): TGTGCCAGCAGCTTGGGACTAGCATACGAGCAGTACTTC.

V usage is TRBV6-6 and J usage is TRBJ2-3, with 8 bases aligning to TRBD2. Germline trimming cut 7 bases from V and 2 bases from J; bases unmatched to any gene: 5. The germline V gene has CDR1 MNHNY and CDR2 SVGAGI (reference sequence). The CDR3 runs to 14 residues. The CDR3 DNA sequence: TGTGCCAGCATCACTAGCGGATCCACAGATACGCAGTATTTT. It codes for CASITSGSTDTQYF.